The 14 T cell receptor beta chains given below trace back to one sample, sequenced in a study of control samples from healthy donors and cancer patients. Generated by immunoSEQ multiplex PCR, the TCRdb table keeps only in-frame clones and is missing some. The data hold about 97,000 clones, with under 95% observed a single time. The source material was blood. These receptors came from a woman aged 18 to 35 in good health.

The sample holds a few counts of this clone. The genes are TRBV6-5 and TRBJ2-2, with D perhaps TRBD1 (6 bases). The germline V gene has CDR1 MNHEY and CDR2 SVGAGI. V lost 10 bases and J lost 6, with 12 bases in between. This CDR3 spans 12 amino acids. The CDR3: CATLTGPGELFF. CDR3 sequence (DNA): TGTGCCACACTTACAGGGCCCGGGGAGCTGTTTTTT.

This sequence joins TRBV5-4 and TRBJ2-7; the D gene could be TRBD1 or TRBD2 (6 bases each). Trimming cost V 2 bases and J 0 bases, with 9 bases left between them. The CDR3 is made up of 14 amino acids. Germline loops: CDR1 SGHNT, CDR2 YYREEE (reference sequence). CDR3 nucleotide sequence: TGTGCCAGCAGCTTACGGGGGCCCTCCTACGAGCAGTACTTC. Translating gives CASSLRGPSYEQYF.

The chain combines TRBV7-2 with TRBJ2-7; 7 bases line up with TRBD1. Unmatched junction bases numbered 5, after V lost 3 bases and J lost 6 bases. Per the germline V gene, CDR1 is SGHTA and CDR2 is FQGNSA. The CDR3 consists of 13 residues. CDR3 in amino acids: CASSFRQGSEQYF. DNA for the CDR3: TGTGCCAGCAGCTTTAGACAGGGTAGCGAGCAGTACTTC.

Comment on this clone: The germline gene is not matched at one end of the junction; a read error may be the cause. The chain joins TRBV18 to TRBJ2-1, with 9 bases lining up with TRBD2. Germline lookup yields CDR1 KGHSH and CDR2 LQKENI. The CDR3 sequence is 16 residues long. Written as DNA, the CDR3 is TGTGCCAGCACACCCGTAGCGGGAGTTACCTACAATGAGCAGTTCTTC. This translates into CASTPVAGVTYNEQFF.

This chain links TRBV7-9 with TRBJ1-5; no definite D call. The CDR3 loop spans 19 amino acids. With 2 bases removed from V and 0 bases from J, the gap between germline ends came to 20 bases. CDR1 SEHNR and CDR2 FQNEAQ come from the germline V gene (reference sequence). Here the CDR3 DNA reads TGTGCCAGCAGCTTATCGGGTGGGCAGGCCGAAGATAGCAATCAGCCCCAGCATTTT. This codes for CASSLSGGQAEDSNQPQHF.

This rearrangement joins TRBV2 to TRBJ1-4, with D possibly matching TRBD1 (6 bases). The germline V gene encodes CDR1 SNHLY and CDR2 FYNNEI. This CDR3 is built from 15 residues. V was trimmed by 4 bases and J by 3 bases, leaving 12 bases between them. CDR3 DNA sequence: TGTGCCAGCAGTGTATGGAACAGGGCTAATGAAAAACTGTTTTTT. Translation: CASSVWNRANEKLFF.

DNA for the CDR3: TGTGCCAGTAGTATCGGAGGGATTGAAGCTTTCTTT. It translates to CASSIGGIEAFF. The genes are TRBV19 and TRBJ1-1; unclear D gene. V was trimmed by 3 bases and J by 7 bases, leaving 9 bases between them. This CDR3 has 12 residues. The germline V gene has CDR1 LNHDA and CDR2 SQIVND (reference sequence).

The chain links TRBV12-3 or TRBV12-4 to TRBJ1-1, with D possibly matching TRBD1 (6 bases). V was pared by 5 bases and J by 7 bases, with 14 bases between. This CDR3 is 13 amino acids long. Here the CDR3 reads CASSETGRVEAFF. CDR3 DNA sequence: TGTGCCAGCAGTGAAACAGGGAGGGTTGAAGCTTTCTTT.

CDR3 residues: CARLEWRRTPEEGYTF. CDR3 in DNA: TGTGCCAGGCTAGAGTGGAGGAGGACTCCCGAGGAAGGCTACACCTTC. The chain links TRBV2 to TRBJ1-2; unclear D gene. The CDR3 length is 16 residues. V dropped 9 bases and J dropped 8 bases, with 28 bases sitting between them. CDR1 and CDR2 from the germline V gene are SNHLY and FYNNEI.

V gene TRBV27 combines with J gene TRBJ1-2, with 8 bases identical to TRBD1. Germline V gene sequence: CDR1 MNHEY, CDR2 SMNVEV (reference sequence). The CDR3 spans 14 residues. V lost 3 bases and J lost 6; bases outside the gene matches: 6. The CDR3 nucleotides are TGTGCCAGCAGTTTTCAGGGGGCGCATCATGGCTACACCTTC. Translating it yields CASSFQGAHHGYTF.

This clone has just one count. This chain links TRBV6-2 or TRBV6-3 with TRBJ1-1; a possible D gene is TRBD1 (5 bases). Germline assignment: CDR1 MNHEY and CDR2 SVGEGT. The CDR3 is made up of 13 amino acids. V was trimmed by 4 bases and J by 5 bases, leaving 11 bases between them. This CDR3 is CASSFGGGTEAFF. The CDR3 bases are TGTGCCAGCAGTTTTGGTGGGGGGACTGAAGCTTTCTTT.

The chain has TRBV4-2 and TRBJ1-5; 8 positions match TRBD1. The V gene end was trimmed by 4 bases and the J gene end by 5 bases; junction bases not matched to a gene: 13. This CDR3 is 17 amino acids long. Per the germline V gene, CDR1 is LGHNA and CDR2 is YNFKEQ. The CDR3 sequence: CASSRFRAQGGYQPQHF. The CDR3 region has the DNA TGTGCCAGCAGCCGCTTCCGGGCACAGGGGGGATATCAGCCCCAGCATTTT.

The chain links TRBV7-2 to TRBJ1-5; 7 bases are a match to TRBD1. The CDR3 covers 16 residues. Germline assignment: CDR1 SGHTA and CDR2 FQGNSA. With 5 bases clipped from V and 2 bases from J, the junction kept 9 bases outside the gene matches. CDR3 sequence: CASSTDRAGGNQPQHF. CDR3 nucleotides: TGTGCCAGCAGCACAGACAGGGCTGGGGGCAATCAGCCCCAGCATTTT.

The DNA of the CDR3 is TGTGCCAGCAGTGCCCTAGCGGCCAGCTCCTACAATGAGCAGTTCTTC. It specifies CASSALAASSYNEQFF. The rearrangement uses TRBV6-4 and TRBJ2-1; TRBD2 aligns across 7 bases. The CDR3 has 16 amino acids. The trim removed 4 bases at V and 0 bases at J, leaving 6 bases unmatched. Looked up from germline, CDR1 is MRHNA and CDR2 is SNTAGT.